This entry is about one TCR beta chain. This clonotype was counted at least ten times. The target of this receptor is not known. No much larger clone exists at a distance of one base, and base qualities are not known. These reads were obtained on an Illumina HiSeq 2500. Quantitative 5'-RACE with molecular barcodes was used to prepare TCR beta libraries. The authors processed their data as follows. A new computational method, built on a probabilistic model of VDJ rearrangement, was used to identify disease-linked TCR variants. TCRdb reworked the public reads: Q25 trimming with fastp, MiXCR clone assembly, productive beta chains retained. Rows are unified per CDR3 protein, each entry keeping the most common DNA and genes. These V and J calls derive from TCRdb rather than the authors' analysis. The sample profile shows roughly 90,000 distinct CDR3 sequences; about 8.6% of them were found once. Of the sample, 8.5% to 10% is held by the ten largest clones.

The V and J ends are trimmed by 3 bases and 6 bases, leaving 12 bases between them. Per the germline V gene (reference sequence), DFQATT is the CDR1 and SNEGSKA is the CDR2. The CDR3 runs 12 amino acids, cysteine and phenylalanine included. The only DNA kept is the CDR3, 36 bases in frame from the first base. The record originates from a study of CD8 T cells in ankylosing spondylitis (TCRdb year 2017). General notes on the study: The study profiled T cell receptor beta repertoires in healthy donors and ankylosing spondylitis patients to find disease-linked TCR variants. Peripheral blood samples were taken, and synovial fluid was additionally collected from ankylosing spondylitis patients. The full study cohort was made up of about 25 ankylosing spondylitis patients and about a hundred healthy donors.

On the study overall, not on this receptor specifically: The disease-linked clones showed a CD8+ phenotype and occurred at relatively low frequencies in peripheral blood. Blood from ankylosing spondylitis patients appeared to be characterized by a TCR beta motif made up of several highly homologous amino acid variants. Some TCR beta motif variants had previously been reported in synovial fluid and blood of reactive arthritis patients, which suggested common disease-initiation mechanisms. According to the report, matched synovial fluid samples from ankylosing spondylitis patients were significantly enriched for the disease-linked clones.

This sequence uses TRBV20-1 and TRBJ2-7; the D gene is perhaps TRBD1 or TRBD2, each of them matching over 5 bases. Sequencing was done on a sample of blood, either unsorted or a sorted T cell fraction (not recorded which). This sequence originates from a male donor with ankylosing spondylitis or in good health (not recorded which). The DNA sequence is given as TGCAGTGCTAGGGCCGAGGGGCTCGAGCAGTACTTC. Translation gives CSARAEGLEQYF.